What follows are 29 T cell receptor beta chains derived from one specimen sequenced in a study of shared clonotypes between healthy human individuals. Sequencing was performed with immunoSEQ multiplex PCR; in TCRdb, only in-frame clones are kept and a portion is missing. The sample contains fewer than 2.5 million clones, approximately 93% of which appear only once. Sequencing was performed on naive CD4+ T cells from PBMCs. As to subset: CD45RA+ positively selected. These receptors came from a young man in good health. Some clones in this sample may be carry-over from other donors' samples.

The chain employs TRBV2 and TRBJ1-1; possibly TRBD1 for D (6 bases). The germline V gene encodes CDR1 SNHLY and CDR2 FYNNEI. The V gene lost 11 bases and the J gene lost 5 bases, with 18 bases spanning the gap. CDR3 size: 13 residues. CDR3 residues: CAERGRVGTEAFF. CDR3 DNA sequence: TGTGCCGAACGGGGGCGGGTGGGTACTGAAGCTTTCTTT.

The J gene is TRBJ1-2, the V gene TRBV28, with 10 bases that match TRBD1. V shed 8 bases and J 8 bases; nucleotides not matched to a gene: 14. CDR3 length: 15 amino acids. Germline V gene sequence: CDR1 MDHEN, CDR2 SYDVKM. As DNA, the CDR3 is TGTGCCAGCGCCCAACCACGGACAGGGGGTCACGGCTACACCTTC. This sequence encodes CASAQPRTGGHGYTF.

The chain has TRBV29-1 and TRBJ2-4; 8 bases agree with TRBD2. Germline CDR1 SQVTM, CDR2 ANQGSEA. This CDR3 has 16 amino acids. V gave up 6 bases and J gave up 6 bases; unmatched junction bases: 16. This chain's CDR3 is CSVAGSREGRGNIQYF. CDR3 coding DNA: TGCAGCGTCGCCGGGTCTCGGGAGGGCCGGGGAAACATTCAGTACTTC.

This clone was seen once. The chain employs TRBV28 and TRBJ2-7; no clear D gene. Trimming stripped 6 bases from V and 6 bases from J, with 18 bases between. This CDR3 comprises 14 residues. The germline V gene has CDR1 MDHEN and CDR2 SYDVKM. This chain's CDR3 is CASRQRSPRGEQYF. For the CDR3, the DNA is TGTGCCAGCAGACAAAGGTCCCCCCGTGGCGAGCAGTACTTC.

The chain is built from TRBV7-3 and TRBJ2-1; 10 nucleotides agree with TRBD2. The CDR3 consists of 15 residues. Trimming took 4 bases from V and 9 from J; bases not matched to a gene: 9. Germline CDR1 SGHTA, CDR2 FQGTGA. CDR3 amino acids: CASSSPGLATGEQFF. CDR3 in DNA: TGTGCCAGCAGCTCCCCGGGACTAGCGACGGGTGAGCAGTTCTTC. The whole variable domain, filled in from reference TRBV7-3 and TRBJ2-1, reads GAGVSQTPSNKVTEKGKYVELRCDPISGHTALYWYRQSLGQGPEFLIYFQGTGAADDSGLPNDRFFAVRPEGSVSTLKIQRTERGDSAVYLCASSSPGLATGEQFFGPGTRLTVL.

The chain employs TRBV28 and TRBJ1-4; possible D gene TRBD1, 5 bases. CDR1 is MDHEN, CDR2 SYDVKM, per germline. The CDR3 runs 18 residues. The ends were cut back, 6 bases at V and 4 bases at J, with 24 bases in the middle. The CDR3 bases are TGTGCCAGCAGCCCCCTGGTCCGGGGCCCGGGGTTTAATGAAAAACTGTTTTTT. Its translation is CASSPLVRGPGFNEKLFF. Filled out from reference TRBV28 and TRBJ1-4, the complete variable domain reads DVKVTQSSRYLVKRTGEKVFLECVQDMDHENMFWYRQDPGLGLRLIYFSYDVKMKEKGDIPEGYSVSREKKERFSLILESASTNQTSMYLCASSPLVRGPGFNEKLFFGSGTQLSVL.

This sequence joins TRBV28 and TRBJ2-2; 13 positions agree with TRBD2. The CDR3 spans 16 residues. The V segment lost 6 bases and the J segment 4 bases; nucleotides outside the gene matches: 5. Germline CDR1 is MDHEN and CDR2 is SYDVKM. CDR3 nucleotide sequence: TGTGCCAGCAGCACTAGCGGGAGGGCCCCCACCGGGGAGCTGTTTTTT. Encoded protein: CASSTSGRAPTGELFF.

The chain links TRBV7-2 to TRBJ2-7; 9 positions match TRBD2. Germline V CDR1 and CDR2: SGHTA, FQGNSA. CDR3 length: 14 amino acids. V shed 3 bases and J 4 bases; nucleotides not matched to a gene: 4. The CDR3 DNA reads TGTGCCAGCAGCTTCTTAGCGGGGGATTACGAGCAGTACTTC. Translating gives CASSFLAGDYEQYF.

Concerning this clone: Other nucleotide sequences from this sample produce the same CDR3. This chain joins TRBV7-9 and TRBJ1-2; D is unclear. The CDR3 has 11 residues. V was trimmed by 1 base and J by 8 bases, leaving 5 bases between them. Germline assignment: CDR1 SEHNR and CDR2 FQNEAQ (reference sequence). The CDR3 bases are TGTGCCAGCAGCTTAGTGAGCGGCTACACCTTC. Translation: CASSLVSGYTF.

V is TRBV4-1 and J is TRBJ2-5; D not resolved. V shed 1 base and J shed 4 bases, with 13 bases lying between them. This CDR3 comprises 15 residues. Germline-derived CDR1 and CDR2 are MGHRA and YSYEKL. The CDR3 bases are TGCGCCAGCAGCCAAGGCTCTAGTATATCAGAGACCCAGTACTTC. It specifies CASSQGSSISETQYF.

The V call is TRBV4-1, the J call TRBJ1-6; 7 bases map to TRBD1. The V gene end was trimmed by 3 bases and the J gene end by 9 bases; junction bases not matched to a gene: 8. CDR1 and CDR2 (germline): MGHRA, YSYEKL. The CDR3 is 15 residues long. The CDR3 bases are TGCGCCAGCAGCCAGCAACAGGGGACGATTTCACCCCTCCACTTT. It encodes CASSQQQGTISPLHF.

This chain connects TRBV6-5 to TRBJ2-5; no definite D call. The V end lost 6 bases, the J end lost 2 bases, and 10 bases lay between the germline ends. The CDR3 spans 13 residues. Germline CDR1 MNHEY, CDR2 SVGAGI. The CDR3 region is CASRDRVQETQYF. In DNA, the CDR3 is TGTGCCAGCAGAGACCGTGTACAAGAGACCCAGTACTTC.

J is TRBJ2-5 and V is TRBV4-1, with D possibly being TRBD1 (6 bases). The CDR3 extends over 15 amino acids. V lost 4 bases and J lost 5, with 17 bases in between. Per germline, CDR1 MGHRA and CDR2 YSYEKL. CDR3 loop: CASSLLGAVGETQYF. In DNA form, the CDR3 reads TGCGCCAGCAGCCTACTGGGGGCTGTCGGGGAGACCCAGTACTTC.

The rearrangement joins TRBV15 to TRBJ2-1; D gene unclear. Germline CDR1 is LNHNV and CDR2 is YYDKDF (reference sequence). Trimming took 2 bases from V and 10 from J, leaving 18 bases between them. The CDR3 covers 15 residues. This CDR3 reads CATSRPQKPSGEQFF. CDR3 coding DNA: TGTGCCACCAGCAGACCCCAAAAGCCCTCTGGAGAGCAGTTCTTC.

The chain recombines TRBV20-1 with TRBJ2-1; 7 positions agree with TRBD2. This CDR3 has 10 residues. Trimming cost V 6 bases and J 14 bases; bases outside gene matches: 7. Germline V gene lookup returns CDR1 DFQATT and CDR2 SNEGSKA (reference sequence). CDR3 DNA sequence: TGCAGTGCCAGAAGCGGGACGGAGTTCTTC. Protein product: CSARSGTEFF.

The J gene is TRBJ2-4, the V gene TRBV7-9; D unclear. The CDR3 is 13 residues long. Germline V lookup: CDR1 SEHNR, CDR2 FQNEAQ (reference sequence). Trimming took 4 bases from V and 13 from J, leaving 17 bases between them. CDR3: CASSSGPLTVQYF. Written as DNA, the CDR3 is TGTGCCAGCAGCTCCGGACCCCTAACTGTGCAGTACTTC.

Only one count was recorded for this clone. The chain combines TRBV5-5 with TRBJ2-7; 9 bases fit TRBD1. The CDR3 has 16 residues. With V trimmed by 0 bases and J by 6 bases, 10 bases remained unmatched. In germline, CDR1 is SGHKS, CDR2 YYEKEE (reference sequence). In DNA, the CDR3 is TGTGCCAGCAGCTTGGGGCTGGGACAGGGTCGGTTCGAGCAGTACTTC. Protein sequence: CASSLGLGQGRFEQYF.

The chain joins TRBV6-1 to TRBJ1-1; TRBD1 might be the D (5 bases). Trimming took off 7 bases at V and 0 bases at J, with 12 bases between the two ends. CDR1 MNHNS and CDR2 SASEGT come from the germline V gene. The CDR3 contains 14 residues. In DNA, the CDR3 is TGTGCCAGCATCCGGGACGGAATGAACACTGAAGCTTTCTTT. Translated, it gives CASIRDGMNTEAFF.

This clone showed up just once. The chain couples TRBV5-8 to TRBJ1-2, with D uncertain. Trimming left V 1 base short and J 8 bases short, with 18 bases between. The germline gives CDR1 SGHTS, CDR2 YDEGEE. The CDR3 is made up of 15 amino acids. The CDR3 spells CASSLKALSAGGYTF. In nucleotides, the CDR3 is TGTGCCAGCAGCTTGAAGGCCTTGAGCGCGGGCGGCTACACCTTC. The whole variable domain, filled in from reference TRBV5-8 and TRBJ1-2, reads EAGVTQSPTHLIKTRGQQATLRCSPISGHTSVYWYQQALGLGLQFLLWYDEGEERNRGNFPPRFSGRQFPNYSSELNVNALELEDSALYLCASSLKALSAGGYTFGSGTRLTVV.

A note on this clone: The identical CDR3 is also encoded by other nucleotide sequences in the sample. The V and J genes are TRBV7-3 and TRBJ2-2, with no clear D. Germline V gene sequence: CDR1 SGHTA, CDR2 FQGTGA. This CDR3 comprises 13 residues. Trimming took off 8 bases at V and 0 bases at J, with 7 bases between the two ends. The CDR3 nucleotides read TGTGCCAGCTCGGGCACGAACACCGGGGAGCTGTTTTTT. This sequence encodes CASSGTNTGELFF. Using reference TRBV7-3 and TRBJ2-2 for the parts outside the CDR3, the full variable domain is GAGVSQTPSNKVTEKGKYVELRCDPISGHTALYWYRQSLGQGPEFLIYFQGTGAADDSGLPNDRFFAVRPEGSVSTLKIQRTERGDSAVYLCASSGTNTGELFFGEGSRLTVL.

The V gene is TRBV10-3, the J gene TRBJ2-3; 16 nucleotides match TRBD2. The CDR3 spans 17 residues. The germline V gene encodes CDR1 ENHRY and CDR2 SYGVKD. The trim removed 2 bases at V and 8 bases at J, leaving 7 bases unmatched. CDR3 amino acids: CAISEGYGTSGRGTQYF. As DNA, the CDR3 is TGTGCCATCAGTGAGGGCTACGGGACTAGCGGGAGGGGTACGCAGTATTTT.

This clone was detected only a few times. The chain couples TRBV19 to TRBJ1-1, with D maybe TRBD1 (5 bases). The CDR3 has 15 amino acids. The germline gives CDR1 LNHDA, CDR2 SQIVND (reference sequence). Trimming pared 5 bases from V and 1 base from J, leaving 14 bases between. The CDR3 loop is CASSAPRTPNTEAFF. DNA for the CDR3: TGTGCCAGTAGTGCGCCGAGGACACCGAACACTGAAGCTTTCTTT.

This clone showed up just once. Other DNA sequences in this specimen translate into the identical CDR3. The chain has TRBV9 and TRBJ1-4; D not certain. The CDR3 runs to 14 residues. In germline, CDR1 is SGDLS, CDR2 YYNGEE. Trimming took 0 bases from V and 7 from J, leaving 10 bases between them. The CDR3 reads CASSVGGGREKLFF. The DNA of the CDR3 is TGTGCCAGCAGCGTAGGGGGAGGGCGTGAAAAACTGTTTTTT.

This CDR3 is CAVSRLDNTEAFF. CDR3 in DNA: TGTGCCGTATCCAGGCTAGATAACACTGAAGCTTTCTTT. The chain is built from TRBV6-5 and TRBJ1-1; D is ambiguous. CDR1 MNHEY and CDR2 SVGAGI come from the germline V gene. The V end lost 11 bases, the J end lost 2 bases, and 15 bases lay between the germline ends. The CDR3 has 13 amino acids.

The gene calls are TRBV23-1 and TRBJ2-1, with unresolved D. TRBV23-1 is an ORF for which the function is uncertain. V dropped 8 bases and J dropped 6 bases, with 8 bases sitting between them. CDR3 length: 11 amino acids. The CDR3 sequence: CASPPSNEQFF. The CDR3 bases are TGCGCCAGCCCTCCTAGCAATGAGCAGTTCTTC.

As to this clone: The same CDR3 also results from other DNA sequences found in this sample. V gene TRBV7-9 combines with J gene TRBJ1-1, with D hard to call. V was pared by 1 base and J by 1 base, with 7 bases between. Germline V gene data show CDR1 as SEHNR and CDR2 as FQNEAQ (reference sequence). The CDR3 has 14 amino acids. The CDR3 DNA is TGTGCCAGCAGCTTAGAGGGTCGGAACACTGAAGCTTTCTTT. Its translation is CASSLEGRNTEAFF.

The rearrangement links TRBV11-2 to TRBJ2-3; 9 bases are shared with TRBD2. Losses at the gene ends were 3 bases for V and 1 base for J; bases not matched to a gene: 5. CDR1 SGHAT and CDR2 FQNNGV come from the germline V gene. This CDR3 spans 16 amino acids. The CDR3 DNA reads TGTGCCAGCAGCTTTACCCTAGCGGGGCGCACAGATACGCAGTATTTT. Translating it yields CASSFTLAGRTDTQYF.

The V and J genes are TRBV18 and TRBJ1-4; possible D gene TRBD1, 6 bases. Germline V gene lookup returns CDR1 KGHSH and CDR2 LQKENI. The CDR3 is made up of 16 amino acids. The V and J ends lost 2 bases and 0 bases respectively, with 10 bases between them. DNA of the CDR3: TGTGCCAGCTCACCAAAGGGGGGAGCAACTAATGAAAAACTGTTTTTT. This translates into CASSPKGGATNEKLFF. The whole variable domain, remainder taken from reference TRBV18 and TRBJ1-4, is NAGVMQNPRHLVRRRGQEARLRCSPMKGHSHVYWYRQLPEEGLKFMVYLQKENIIDESGMPKERFSAEFPKEGPSILRIQQVVRGDSAAYFCASSPKGGATNEKLFFGSGTQLSVL.

This clone appeared a single time. The V gene is TRBV7-9, the J gene TRBJ2-3; D remains unclear. The germline V gene encodes CDR1 SEHNR and CDR2 FQNEAQ (reference sequence). CDR3 length: 14 amino acids. Trimming took off 5 bases at V and 1 base at J, with 10 bases between the two ends. In DNA form, the CDR3 reads TGTGCCAGCAGCGACTCATGGGGCACAGATACGCAGTATTTT. Translated: CASSDSWGTDTQYF.